This entry lists 10 T cell receptor beta chains sequenced from one sample in a study of blood T cells in healthy people across ages. Through a sample-barcoded 5' primer and a J-beta primer mix, a second PCR was run for roughly 7 to 11 cycles. TCRdb re-derived calls from the 5' RACE reads in MiXCR, one entry per CDR3 protein. The repertoire holds around 1,500,000 distinct CDR3 sequences, with about 28% as singletons. Sequenced sample: blood. These receptors all come from a woman in her 30s in good health.

This clonotype was counted between two and nine times. This chain connects TRBV15 to TRBJ1-1; TRBD1 agrees at 10 bases. Germline V gene data show CDR1 as LNHNV and CDR2 as YYDKDF (reference sequence). The CDR3 length is 13 residues. The V and J ends lost 5 bases and 7 bases, in that order; junction bases with no gene match: 4. CDR3 residues: CATSRGQGDEAFF. CDR3 sequence (DNA): TGTGCCACCAGCCGAGGACAGGGGGATGAAGCTTTCTTT.

This clonotype was recorded a few times. A much larger clone lies a single base off, so this may be a read error. The rearrangement joins TRBV13 to TRBJ2-1; 7 nucleotides agree with TRBD2. TRBJ2-7 explains the end of the DNA better; the J call may be wrong. Germline lookup yields CDR1 PRHDT and CDR2 FYEKMQ (reference sequence). The CDR3 totals 15 residues. CDR3 protein: CASSPRDYPINEQYF. Here the CDR3 DNA reads TGTGCCAGCAGCCCCCGGGACTATCCTATCAATGAGCAGTACTTC.

This clonotype was picked up many times. The chain is built from TRBV7-3 and TRBJ2-7, with D unclear. The V end lost 4 bases, the J end lost 6 bases, and 13 bases lay between the germline ends. CDR1 is SGHTA and CDR2 is FQGTGA in the germline V gene. The CDR3 length is 13 residues. DNA of the CDR3: TGTGCCAGCAGCTCCGGGTATACGGGCGAGCAGTACTTC. This sequence encodes CASSSGYTGEQYF. The entire variable domain, with the rest obtained from reference TRBV7-3 and TRBJ2-7, is as follows: GAGVSQTPSNKVTEKGKYVELRCDPISGHTALYWYRQSLGQGPEFLIYFQGTGAADDSGLPNDRFFAVRPEGSVSTLKIQRTERGDSAVYLCASSSGYTGEQYFGPGTRLTVT.

The chain couples TRBV12-3 or TRBV12-4 to TRBJ1-2, with D possibly matching TRBD1 (5 bases). This CDR3 is built from 13 residues. V lost 5 bases and J 7 bases, leaving 14 bases between the germline ends. CDR3 residues: CASSNRQGSGYTF. CDR3 sequence (DNA): TGTGCCAGCAGTAACCGGCAGGGAAGTGGCTACACCTTC.

Only a few counts were recorded for this clonotype. The rearrangement uses TRBV20-1 and TRBJ2-1; 7 nucleotides agree with TRBD2. This CDR3 is built from 15 residues. Per the germline V gene, CDR1 is DFQATT and CDR2 is SNEGSKA (reference sequence). Unmatched junction bases numbered 9, after V lost 6 bases and J lost 1 base. The CDR3 loop is CSALTRAGSYNEQFF. CDR3 nucleotides: TGCAGTGCCCTAACACGAGCGGGATCCTACAATGAGCAGTTCTTC.

This clonotype was detected only a few times. The J gene is TRBJ2-6, the V gene TRBV20-1; 15 bases map to TRBD2. The CDR3 runs 18 residues. V lost 5 bases to trimming and J lost 0 bases; unmatched junction nucleotides: 5. CDR1 is DFQATT, CDR2 SNEGSKA, per germline (reference sequence). Here the CDR3 DNA reads TGCAGTGCTGCCACGGGACTAGCGGGAGGCTCTGGGGCCAACGTCCTGACTTTC. Protein product: CSAATGLAGGSGANVLTF.

This clonotype was detected many times. The CDR3 sequence is CASSYSRGTETQYF. The DNA for the CDR3 is TGTGCCAGCAGTTACTCGCGGGGTACGGAGACCCAGTACTTC. This chain uses TRBV6-2 or TRBV6-3 with TRBJ2-5; D is possibly TRBD2 (6 bases). Trimming left V 0 bases short and J 5 bases short, with 10 bases between. Germline loops: CDR1 MNHEY, CDR2 SVGEGT. There are 14 residues in the CDR3.

Only a few counts were recorded for this clonotype. V and J are TRBV9 and TRBJ2-6; TRBD2 matches 9 bases. Trimming removed 4 bases from V and 0 bases from J; junction bases left unmatched: 8. CDR1 and CDR2 from the germline V gene are SGDLS and YYNGEE. The CDR3 has 18 residues. Here the CDR3 reads CASSLGAGGNSGANVLTF. CDR3 DNA: TGTGCCAGCAGCTTGGGAGCGGGGGGTAACTCTGGGGCCAACGTCCTGACTTTC. The complete variable domain, with remaining parts taken from reference TRBV9 and TRBJ2-6, reads DSGVTQTPKHLITATGQRVTLRCSPRSGDLSVYWYQQSLDQGLQFLIQYYNGEERAKGNILERFSAQQFPDLHSELNLSSLELGDSALYFCASSLGAGGNSGANVLTFGAGSRLTVL.

In its sample, this clonotype was seen once. V usage is TRBV2 and J usage is TRBJ2-3; 10 bases line up with TRBD1. J gave up 4 bases and V 7 bases, and 8 bases lay outside the gene matches. This CDR3 is built from 15 residues. Looked up from germline, CDR1 is SNHLY and CDR2 is FYNNEI. CDR3 sequence reads: CASIPGTGVADTQYF. CDR3 nucleotides: TGTGCCAGCATTCCGGGGACAGGGGTGGCAGATACGCAGTATTTT. Using reference TRBV2 and TRBJ2-3 for the parts outside the CDR3, the full variable domain is EPEVTQTPSHQVTQMGQEVILRCVPISNHLYFYWYRQILGQKVEFLVSFYNNEISEKSEIFDDQFSVERPDGSNFTLKIRSTKLEDSAMYFCASIPGTGVADTQYFGPGTRLTVL.

The V and J genes are TRBV5-6 and TRBJ2-2, with 7 bases identical to TRBD2. Trimming took 1 base from V and 4 from J; bases not matched to a gene: 7. The CDR3 runs to 16 residues. The germline V gene has CDR1 SGHDT and CDR2 YYEEEE. The CDR3 nucleotides read TGTGCCAGCAGCTTGCCGGACGGGGGGACCACCGGGGAGCTGTTTTTT. It specifies CASSLPDGGTTGELFF.